This T cell receptor (beta chain) was observed in a study of T cell responses to AZD1222 COVID-19 vaccine (dated by TCRdb to the early 2020s). For context, the study as a whole: AZD1222 recipients given second doses at about 4 weeks or at about 12 weeks were pooled, since spike-specific TCR depth and breadth were not found to differ between the two schedules. TCR sequencing was performed for approximately 240 trial participants, of whom 200 to 220 were given two doses of AZD1222 and 26 were given two doses of MenACWY control vaccine. Trial participants were enrolled by age into 18-55, 56-69 and 70-plus year subgroups, with roughly 150, 30 and 60 TCR-sequenced participants respectively.

Relative to germline, V is missing 4 bases and J is missing 1 base, with 3 bases of the junction outside any gene match. The CDR3 starts with the cysteine, ends with the phenylalanine, and has 15 residues. Only the CDR3 part of the read is kept: 45 bases, read in frame from the first base. Taken from the germline V gene, the CDR1 and CDR2 loops are MRHNA and SNTAGT. The CDR3 regions of human TCRbeta chains were analyzed by immunosequencing. The paper's data handling went like this. TCRs in the repertoires were matched against a reference library of SARS-CoV-2-specific TCRs that had been generated with the MIRA antigen-specificity platform. Breadth was defined as the fraction of unique TCRs that were SARS-CoV-2-associated. Depth was defined as the fraction of total T cells that were SARS-CoV-2-associated. Each spike-specific TCR was assigned to its reactive spike region and to a CD4 or CD8 class using the MIRA data. Log10-transformed breadth and depth values were compared by one-way ANOVA with Sidak's multiple comparisons tests. As stored in TCRdb, this immuneACCESS dataset retains in-frame rearrangements with V and J assigned. A fraction of the clones does not appear; measured against another copy, unresolved V genes explain less than half of the discrepancy, and the remainder lacks a known reason. V and J calls plus clone size are reproduced from that table; the DNA served to infer D and trimming. The table for this sample lists approximately 140,000 clones; about nine tenths of them were counted only once. The ten largest account for roughly 3.2% of the sample.

A remark on this clone: Its binding antigen is unknown. No much larger clonotype is one base removed from it; base qualities were not supplied.

Taken with the paper, the label for time point translates to: baseline before first vaccination. Samples from vaccinated people were obtained from the UK trials COV001 and COV002, which included a single-blind randomized controlled phase 2/3 trial of AZD1222 (ChAdOx1 nCoV-19) in healthy adults. For TCRbeta chain sequencing, PBMC samples were collected from trial participants at day 0 and at day 28 after the second dose. What the work shows at the level of the full study, not this receptor alone: Nearly half of unique spike-specific TCRs reportedly recognized epitopes outside regions mutated in the B.1.351 and B.1.1.7 variants. Only six AZD1222 recipients were SARS-CoV-2 seropositive at baseline, limiting conclusions about previously exposed vaccinees. No day 14 peak-response samples were available, so repertoires were characterized only after the peak T cell response. After two AZD1222 doses, both the breadth and the depth of spike-specific TCRs were significantly higher than at day 0 and than in MenACWY recipients. Participants were mostly white British and included more females than males, and it was suggested by the authors that clonal diversity may have been underestimated. Vaccine-associated CD4 TCRs spanned the whole spike protein, with dominant responses in regions 160-218 and 743-854. The 56-69-year group was small, and its depth increase did not reach significance, likely because of low power.

The clonotype originates from an adult in good health. The specimen was peripheral blood, collected on day 0 of AZD1222 vaccination. The chain employs TRBV6-4 and TRBJ2-1; a stretch of 8 junction bases matches TRBD2. DNA sequence: TGTGCCAGCAGTGCAACTAGCGGTTCCTACAATGAGCAGTTCTTC. This translates into CASSATSGSYNEQFF.